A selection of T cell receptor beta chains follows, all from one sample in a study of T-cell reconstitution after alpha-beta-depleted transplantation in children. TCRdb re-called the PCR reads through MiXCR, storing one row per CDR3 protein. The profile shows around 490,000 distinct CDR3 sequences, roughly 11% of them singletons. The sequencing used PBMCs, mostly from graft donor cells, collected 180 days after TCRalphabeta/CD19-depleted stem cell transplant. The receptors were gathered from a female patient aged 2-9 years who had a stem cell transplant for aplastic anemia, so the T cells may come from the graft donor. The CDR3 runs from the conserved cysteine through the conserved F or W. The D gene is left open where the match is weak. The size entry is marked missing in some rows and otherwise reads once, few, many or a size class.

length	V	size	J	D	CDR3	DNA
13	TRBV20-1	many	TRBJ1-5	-	CSAREGGNQPQHF	TGCAGTGCTAGAGAGGGCGGGAATCAGCCCCAGCATTTT
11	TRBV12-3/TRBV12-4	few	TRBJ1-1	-	CASSLQLEAFF	TGTGCCAGCAGTCTACAATTGGAAGCTTTCTTT
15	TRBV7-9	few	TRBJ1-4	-	CASSSGTATNEKLFF	TGTGCCAGCAGCTCGGGGACCGCAACTAATGAAAAACTGTTTTTT
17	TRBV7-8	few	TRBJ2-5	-	CASSLHPPGRVKETQYF	TGTGCCAGCAGCTTACATCCTCCGGGGCGCGTAAAAGAGACCCAGTACTTC
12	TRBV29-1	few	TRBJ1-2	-	CSVGNGNYGYTF	TGCAGCGTTGGAAACGGGAACTATGGCTACACCTTC
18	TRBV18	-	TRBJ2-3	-	CASSPGKRTVSSTDTQYF	TGTGCCAGCTCACCGGGGAAGCGCACCGTGTCTAGCACAGATACGCAGTATTTT
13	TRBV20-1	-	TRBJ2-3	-	CSARDPDTDTQYF	TGCAGTGCTAGAGACCCCGACACAGATACGCAGTATTTT
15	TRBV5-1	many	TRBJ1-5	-	CASSPLGQGSQPQHF	TGCGCCAGCAGCCCCCTGGGGCAGGGCAGCCAGCCCCAGCATTTT
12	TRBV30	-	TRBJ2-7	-	CAWSVGGNEQYF	TGTGCCTGGAGTGTCGGGGGAAACGAGCAGTACTTC
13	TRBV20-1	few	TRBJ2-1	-	CSAAAGLDNEQFF	TGCAGTGCCGCCGCCGGGTTGGACAATGAGCAGTTCTTC
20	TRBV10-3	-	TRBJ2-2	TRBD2	CAISEPEPGLAGVFTGELFF	TGTGCCATCAGTGAGCCGGAGCCGGGACTAGCGGGAGTATTCACCGGGGAGCTGTTTTTT
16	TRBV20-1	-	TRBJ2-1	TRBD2	CSARAPLSREVNEQFF	TGCAGTGCTAGGGCCCCCCTGTCGCGGGAGGTGAATGAGCAGTTCTTC
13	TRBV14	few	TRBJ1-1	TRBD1	CASMGQPNTEAFF	TGTGCCAGCATGGGACAGCCGAACACTGAAGCTTTCTTT
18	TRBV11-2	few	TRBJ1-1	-	CASSLLLAGYGFSTEAFF	TGTGCCAGCAGCTTATTGTTGGCAGGGTACGGTTTTAGCACTGAAGCTTTCTTT
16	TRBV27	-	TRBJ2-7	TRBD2	CASSLLAGGTFTKQYF	TGTGCCAGCAGTTTACTAGCGGGAGGTACGTTTACGAAGCAGTACTTC
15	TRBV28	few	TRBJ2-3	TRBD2	CASSLWREGPDTQYF	TGTGCCAGCAGTTTATGGCGGGAGGGCCCAGATACGCAGTATTTT
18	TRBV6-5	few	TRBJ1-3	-	CASSYAPLKRGSGNTIYF	TGTGCCAGCAGTTACGCGCCCTTAAAAAGGGGGTCTGGAAACACCATATATTTT
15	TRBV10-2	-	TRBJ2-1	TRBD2	CASSDTSGPYNEHFF	TGCGCCAGCAGTGACACTAGCGGGCCCTACAATGAGCATTTCTTC
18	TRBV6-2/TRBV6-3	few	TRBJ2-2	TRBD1	CASSLDPPGQGTSGELFF	TGTGCCAGCAGCCTAGACCCGCCGGGACAGGGGACCTCCGGGGAGCTGTTTTTT
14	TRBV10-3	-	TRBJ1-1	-	CAISPGHLNTEAFF	TGTGCCATCAGTCCGGGACACTTGAACACTGAAGCTTTCTTT
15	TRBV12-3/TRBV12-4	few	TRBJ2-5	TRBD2	CASSFGLAGGETQYF	TGTGCCAGCAGTTTCGGACTAGCGGGAGGAGAGACCCAGTACTTC
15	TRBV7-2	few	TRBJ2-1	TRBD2	CASSHSGGANNEQFF	TGTGCCAGCAGCCATAGCGGGGGGGCCAACAATGAGCAGTTCTTC
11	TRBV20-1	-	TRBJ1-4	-	CCWTANEKLFF	TGCTGTTGGACAGCTAATGAAAAACTGTTTTTT
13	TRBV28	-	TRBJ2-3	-	CASVGFGTDTQYF	TGTGCCAGCGTGGGATTTGGCACAGATACGCAGTATTTT
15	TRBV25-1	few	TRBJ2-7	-	CASSDEYNRYYEQYF	TGTGCCAGCAGTGATGAATATAACAGATACTACGAGCAGTACTTC
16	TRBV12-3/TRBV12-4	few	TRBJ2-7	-	CASSGQWGLESYEQYF	TGTGCCAGCAGTGGCCAGTGGGGATTGGAATCCTACGAGCAGTACTTC
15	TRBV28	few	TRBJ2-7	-	CASRPTSPNSYEQYF	TGTGCCAGCAGACCCACTAGCCCGAATTCCTACGAGCAGTACTTC
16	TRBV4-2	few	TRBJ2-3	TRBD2	CASSFLGTSQPDTQYF	TGTGCCAGCAGCTTCCTCGGGACTAGTCAACCAGATACGCAGTATTTT
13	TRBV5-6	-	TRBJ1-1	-	CASSPDVGPEAFF	TGTGCCAGCAGCCCGGACGTGGGTCCTGAAGCTTTCTTT
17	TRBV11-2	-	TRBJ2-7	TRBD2	CASSLTSGGLGAYEQYF	TGTGCCAGCAGCTTGACTAGCGGGGGCCTCGGGGCCTACGAGCAGTACTTC
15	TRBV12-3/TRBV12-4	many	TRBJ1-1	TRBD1	CASSQTGQVGTEAFF	TGTGCCAGCAGTCAAACGGGACAGGTAGGCACTGAAGCTTTCTTT
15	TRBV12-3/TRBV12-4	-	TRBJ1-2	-	CASSFGLYNIYGYTF	TGTGCCAGCAGTTTCGGCCTCTACAACATCTATGGCTACACCTTC
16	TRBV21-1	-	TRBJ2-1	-	CASSTLDRGICNEQFF	TGTGCCAGCAGCACTCTCGACAGGGGGATCTGTAATGAGCAGTTCTTC
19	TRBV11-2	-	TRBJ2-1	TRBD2	CASSSGGLAGQSSYNEQFF	TGTGCCAGCAGCTCCGGGGGACTAGCGGGCCAAAGCTCCTACAATGAGCAGTTCTTC
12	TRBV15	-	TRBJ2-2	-	CATSKSGGELFF	TGTGCCACCAGCAAGTCCGGCGGGGAGCTGTTTTTT
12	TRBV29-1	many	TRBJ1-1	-	CSGGRQGKEAFF	TGCAGCGGCGGCCGGCAGGGTAAGGAAGCTTTCTTT
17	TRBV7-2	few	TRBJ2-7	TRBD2	CASSPLGGRARVYEQYF	TGTGCCAGCAGCCCCCTCGGCGGGAGGGCAAGGGTCTACGAGCAGTACTTC
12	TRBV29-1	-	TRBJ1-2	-	CSVEGAIYGYTF	TGCAGCGTTGAAGGGGCCATCTATGGCTACACCTTC
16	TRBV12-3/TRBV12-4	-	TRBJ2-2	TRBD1	CASSPSGTGGFGELFF	TGTGCCAGCAGTCCCTCCGGGACAGGGGGCTTCGGGGAGCTGTTTTTT
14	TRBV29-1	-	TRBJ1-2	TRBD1	CSVTRDRSNYGYTF	TGCAGCGTTACCCGGGACAGGAGTAACTATGGCTACACCTTC
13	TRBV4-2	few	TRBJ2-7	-	CASSRGDSYEQYF	TGTGCCAGCAGCCGGGGGGACTCCTACGAGCAGTACTTC
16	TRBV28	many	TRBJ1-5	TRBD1	CASSPGGGHSNQPQHF	TGTGCCAGCAGTCCAGGGGGAGGGCATAGCAATCAGCCCCAGCATTTT
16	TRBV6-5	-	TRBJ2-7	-	CASSFRRDTVRREQYF	TGTGCCAGCAGTTTCCGGCGGGACACCGTTAGACGCGAGCAGTACTTC
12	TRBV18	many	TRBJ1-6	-	CASSPPGAPLHF	TGTGCCAGCTCACCACCGGGGGCACCCCTCCACTTT
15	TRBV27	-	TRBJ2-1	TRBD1	CANSLAPGTAHEQFF	TGTGCCAACAGTTTGGCCCCCGGGACAGCACATGAGCAGTTCTTC
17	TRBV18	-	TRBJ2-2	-	CASSGTGWNANTGDLFF	TGTGCCAGCTCAGGAACAGGGTGGAACGCGAACACCGGGGACCTGTTTTTT
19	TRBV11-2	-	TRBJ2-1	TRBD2	CASSSLGTSPNPKANEQFF	TGTGCCAGCAGTAGCCTAGGGACTAGCCCAAATCCTAAGGCCAATGAGCAGTTCTTC
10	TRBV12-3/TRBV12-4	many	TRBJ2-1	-	CAINSLEQFF	TGTGCCATTAACTCTCTCGAGCAGTTCTTC
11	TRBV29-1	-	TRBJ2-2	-	CSGTEAGELFF	TGCAGCGGGACAGAGGCCGGGGAGCTGTTTTTT
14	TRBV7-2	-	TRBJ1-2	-	CASSLATSMLFYTF	TGTGCCAGCAGCTTAGCGACCAGCATGTTATTCTACACCTTC